This T cell receptor (beta chain) emerged from a study of cytomegalovirus exposure and HLA in healthy donors. Study background: Earlier work reported 117 million unique TCR beta sequences from about 180 million T cells.

Germline V gene lookup returns CDR1 GTSNPN and CDR2 SVGIG (reference sequence). The CDR3 extends over 13 amino acids. Trimming stripped 1 base from V and 4 bases from J, with 10 bases between. The donors were healthy bone marrow donors. 13 Jbeta primers and 60 Vbeta primers were used for the PCR. Some clones are missing from TCRdb's copy, which holds only in-frame ones; the method was immunoSEQ multiplex PCR. The data show over 50,000 clones, 65% to 80% seen once. The study's findings and limits: Cytomegalovirus status, reportedly, was diagnosed with high specificity and sensitivity by the classifier. Sequencing likely generated an artifact that appeared as a cluster of highly shared sequence variants.

Points on this clone: Its antigen is currently unknown.

The chain uses TRBV30 and TRBJ1-1; D gene ambiguous. The sequence was collected from a man aged 35 to 55 in good health and CMV-seropositive. Sequenced input: PBMCs. CDR3 coding DNA: TGTGCCTGGAGTGACAGTTCTTTCACTGAAGCTTTCTTT. It is translated as CAWSDSSFTEAFF.